Presented here are 32 T cell receptor beta chains from one specimen sequenced in a study of tumor-infiltrating lymphocytes in primary liver carcinoma. Making TCR beta cDNA involved around 520 ng total RNA and a constant-region primer. Three nested multiplex PCR rounds of slightly modified ARM-PCR generated TCR beta libraries. TRBV1-TRBV30 forward primers paired with a C-beta reverse primer drove the first two PCR rounds, about 9 cycles each. A single record per CDR3 protein comes from TCRdb applying MiXCR to the multiplex PCR reads. The top ten hold approximately 10% of the sample, which has around 120,000 distinct CDR3 sequences, around two thirds seen once. Taking about 17-32 mg of unsorted bulk tissue, the authors co-extracted RNA and DNA. The source material was liver tumor tissue from sampling region 1. Subset defined: tumor region T1, superior pole. All receptors come from a woman aged 55-75 years with primary liver carcinoma and hepatitis B virus infection.

In regard to this clonotype: The conserved closing phenylalanine or tryptophan is absent in this CDR3, likely reflecting a read error. The V gene is TRBV5-6, the J gene TRBJ2-2; D is possibly TRBD1 (6 bases). The V gene's germline CDR1 is SGHDT and CDR2 YYEEEE. V lost 4 bases and J 2 bases, leaving 15 bases between the germline ends. The CDR3 spans 16 residues. The CDR3 region is CASSIILQGNTGELFC. In nucleotides, the CDR3 is TGTGCCAGCAGCATAATATTACAGGGAAACACCGGGGAGCTGTTTTGT.

This clonotype has only one observation. This may come from a read error, since a much larger clone is one base off. This chain connects TRBV6-6 to TRBJ1-5; maybe TRBD1 (5 bases). CDR1 and CDR2 (germline): MNHNY, SVGAGI (reference sequence). The CDR3 is 12 amino acids. CDR3 nucleotides: TGTGCCAGTGGGGACGGGGATCAGTCCCAGCATTTT. It encodes CASGDGDQSQHF.

As regards this clonotype: A much larger clone sits a single nucleotide away, making a read error possible. This rearrangement joins TRBV10-2 to TRBJ2-2; 9 positions agree with TRBD2. Germline CDR1 WSHSY, CDR2 SAAADI. The CDR3 runs 17 residues. Losses at the gene ends were 4 bases for V and 7 bases for J; bases not matched to a gene: 13. CDR3 in amino acids: CASSVMGGRASIGELFF. The CDR3 DNA is TGCGCCAGCAGTGTCATGGGCGGGAGGGCCTCCATCGGGGAGCTGTTTTTT.

Regarding this clonotype: A read error may be the cause here, since a much bigger clone is one base away. The chain couples TRBV6-1 to TRBJ2-4, with D uncertain. CDR1 and CDR2 (germline): MNHNS, SASEGT. This CDR3 is 16 amino acids long. The CDR3 reads CASSEVVKASKNVQYF. DNA of the CDR3: TGTGCCAGCAGTGAAGTCGTAAAGGCGTCCAAAAACGTTCAGTACTTC.

The chain links TRBV5-4 to TRBJ2-3; D tentatively fits TRBD1 or TRBD2 (5 bases each). CDR3 length: 13 amino acids. Germline loops: CDR1 SGHNT, CDR2 YYREEE (reference sequence). Trimming removed 7 bases at V and 6 bases at J, with 15 bases between. This CDR3 reads CASWWLWGDTQYF. As DNA, the CDR3 is TGTGCCAGCTGGTGGCTCTGGGGGGATACGCAGTATTTT.

There are many counts of this clonotype. This rearrangement joins TRBV6-1 to TRBJ1-1; D perhaps matches TRBD1 (5 bases). This CDR3 region has 16 residues. Germline CDR1 MNHNS, CDR2 SASEGT. V was cut by 0 bases and J by 2 bases, with 13 bases left in between. The CDR3, as DNA: TGTGCCAGCAGTGAAGCGTGGGGCAGACAAAACACTGAAGCTTTCTTT. Translating it yields CASSEAWGRQNTEAFF.

As regards this clonotype: A clone one base away is much larger, so this may be a read error. As the CDR3 is not closed by the conserved phenylalanine or tryptophan, this likely results from a read error. The genes are TRBV6-5 and TRBJ1-1, with TRBD1 identical over 9 bases. The CDR3 sequence is 13 residues long. Germline V CDR1 and CDR2: MNHEY, SVGAGI. The J segment lost 4 bases and the V segment lost 10 bases, leaving 7 bases of the junction unmatched. CDR3 DNA sequence: TGTGCCACCAAGGACAGGGGCGGCACTGAAGCTTTCTCT. It specifies CATKDRGGTEAFS.

This clonotype has ten or more counts. V usage is TRBV6-1 and J usage is TRBJ2-1; D might be TRBD2 (5 bases). Trimming took 4 bases from V and 0 from J, leaving 13 bases between them. This CDR3 is 16 amino acids long. Germline assignment: CDR1 MNHNS and CDR2 SASEGT. CDR3 nucleotides: TGTGCCAGCAGTGGAAGGACTTTTCGCTCCTACAATGAGCAGTTCTTC. Its protein product is CASSGRTFRSYNEQFF.

Comment on this clonotype: Given a much more abundant clone one base away, this may be a read error. The V and J genes are TRBV6-2 or TRBV6-3 and TRBJ2-7; unclear D gene. In germline, CDR1 is MNHEY, CDR2 SVGEGT. The CDR3 spans 11 residues. CDR3 sequence: CVSSRLYEQYF. The DNA for the CDR3 is TGTGTCAGCAGTCGACTCTACGAGCAGTACTTC.

This clonotype appeared a single time. This may arise from a read error, as a much more abundant clone is one base away. V gene TRBV5-1 combines with J gene TRBJ2-2; no clear D gene. Germline V gene data show CDR1 as SGHRS and CDR2 as YFSETQ. Deletions cut 2 bases from V and 6 bases from J, with 17 bases between. This CDR3 has 16 residues. The DNA for the CDR3 is TGCGCCAGCAGCTTTGGGCATGGTCAGGTTTCCGGGGAGCTGTTTTTT. Translated: CASSFGHGQVSGELFF.

A word on this clonotype: A single base separates this from a much larger clone, so it may be a read error. The V call is TRBV6-6, the J call TRBJ2-1; no firm D call. This CDR3 is 12 amino acids long. Looked up from germline, CDR1 is MNHNY and CDR2 is SVGAGI (reference sequence). CDR3 residues: CASSFPNNEEFF. The CDR3 bases are TGTGCCAGCAGTTTCCCCAACAATGAGGAGTTCTTC.

This clonotype turned up a few times. CDR3 nucleotide sequence: TGCAGCGTTACAGAGGACTCTGGAAACACCATATATTTT. Translation: CSVTEDSGNTIYF. This chain connects TRBV29-1 to TRBJ1-3; D is ambiguous. The CDR3 covers 13 residues. V lost 5 bases and J 0 bases, leaving 8 bases between the germline ends. CDR1 and CDR2 from the germline V gene are SQVTM and ANQGSEA.

On this clonotype: One end of the junction fails to match germline, which may point to a read error. The rearrangement links TRBV11-2 to TRBJ2-2; D remains ambiguous. CDR1 is SGHAT and CDR2 is FQNNGV in the germline V gene. The CDR3 spans 14 residues. The DNA for the CDR3 is TGTGCCACCAGCCCTTATAGACGGGCCGGGGAGCTGTTTTTT. Encoded protein: CATSPYRRAGELFF.

This sequence joins TRBV29-1 and TRBJ2-7, with 10 positions matching TRBD2. V was pared by 7 bases and J by 7 bases, with 22 bases of the junction left unmatched. This CDR3 has 17 residues. The germline CDR1 and CDR2 sequences are SQVTM and ANQGSEA. The CDR3 DNA follows: TGCAGCGCCTTTGGACTAGCGGCCCCCCTGAGCTCCAATGAGCAGTACTTC. Translated: CSAFGLAAPLSSNEQYF.

Regarding this clonotype: One junction end does not reproduce the germline sequence, and a read error may be involved. V and J are TRBV11-2 and TRBJ2-3, with 7 bases lining up with TRBD2. Germline V lookup: CDR1 SGHAT, CDR2 FQNNGV. This CDR3 is 16 amino acids long. The CDR3: CASSSDRSGGGDTQYF. CDR3 in DNA: TGTGCCAGCAGCTCAGACCGGTCGGGAGGAGGAGATACGCAGTATTTC.

The gene calls are TRBV11-2 and TRBJ2-5, with D perhaps TRBD2 (6 bases). The CDR3 spans 14 residues. The germline V gene encodes CDR1 SGHAT and CDR2 FQNNGV. Deletions cut 8 bases from V and 5 bases from J, with 18 bases between. This CDR3 is CASGSMIAVETQYF. The DNA of the CDR3 is TGTGCCAGCGGCTCAATGATAGCGGTCGAGACCCAGTACTTC.

For this clonotype: This may stem from a read error, because a much larger clone lies one nucleotide away. The rearrangement links TRBV12-3 or TRBV12-4 to TRBJ1-5, with no clear D. The CDR3 is 15 residues long. DNA for the CDR3: TGTGCCAGCGGTTTGGACGGAAGTAGCAATCAGCCCCAGCATTTT. Protein product: CASGLDGSSNQPQHF.

This clonotype showed up just once. A single base separates this from a much larger clone, so it may be a read error. This rearrangement joins TRBV10-3 to TRBJ1-1, with D tentatively TRBD1 (6 bases). The germline CDR1 and CDR2 sequences are ENHRY and SYGVKD. The CDR3 length is 15 residues. The V end was cut by 4 bases, the J end by 4 bases, with 16 bases between. CDR3 coding DNA: TGTGCCATCAGTGGGTATAACAGGGAGCCCACTGAAGCTTTCTTT. This gives the protein CAISGYNREPTEAFF.

The V call is TRBV11-2, the J call TRBJ2-5; D is ambiguous. V lost 7 bases and J 5 bases, leaving 8 bases between the germline ends. Per the germline V gene, CDR1 is SGHAT and CDR2 is FQNNGV. The CDR3 consists of 11 residues. CDR3 sequence (DNA): TGTGCCAGCAACCCCAGCGAGACCCAGTACTTC. Translation gives CASNPSETQYF. Based on the CDR3 plus reference TRBV11-2 and TRBJ2-5, the full variable domain is EAGVAQSPRYKIIEKRQSVAFWCNPISGHATLYWYQQILGQGPKLLIQFQNNGVVDDSQLPKDRFSAERLKGVDSTLKIQPAKLEDSAVYLCASNPSETQYFGPGTRLLVL.

This clonotype was detected ten times or more. The chain couples TRBV28 to TRBJ2-7; D not resolved. From germline, CDR1 is MDHEN and CDR2 SYDVKM. V was shortened by 4 bases and J by 0 bases, with 7 bases between the two germline ends. This CDR3 contains 13 residues. CDR3 amino acids: CASSSINSYEQYF. CDR3 bases: TGTGCCAGCAGTTCCATAAACTCCTACGAGCAGTACTTC.

Details on this clonotype: This CDR3 is missing its conserved last phenylalanine or tryptophan, likely due to a read error. No DNA is shown, since the ends of the CDR3 on it are uncertain; the CDR3 is the one TCRdb lists. This chain's CDR3 is CASSLDRGLSDTHYL. The chain carries TRBV11-2 and TRBJ2-3; the table assigns TRBD1, which was not confirmed against the DNA. The CDR3 totals 15 residues, both ends included. Germline loops: CDR1 SGHAT, CDR2 FQNNGV.

Points on this clonotype: One junction end disagrees with the germline gene, perhaps due to a read error. This chain connects TRBV11-2 to TRBJ2-7, with TRBD1 identical over 8 bases. Germline loops: CDR1 SGHAT, CDR2 FQNNGV. CDR3 length equals 14 residues. CDR3 nucleotide sequence: TGTGCCGGCAGCCCTCAGGGGGCTTCCCACGAGCAGTACTTC. It encodes CAGSPQGASHEQYF.

In regard to this clonotype: This may be a read error: a much more frequent sequence differs by one nucleotide. V gene TRBV30 combines with J gene TRBJ2-1, with TRBD2 matching over 10 bases. Per germline, CDR1 GTSNPN and CDR2 SVGIG (reference sequence). V lost 3 bases and J lost 6; bases outside the gene matches: 5. This CDR3 contains 14 residues. The CDR3 loop reads CAWRGLAVVNEQFF. CDR3 coding DNA: TGTGCCTGGAGAGGACTAGCGGTAGTCAATGAGCAGTTCTTC.

In its sample, this clonotype was seen many times. The rearrangement links TRBV12-3 or TRBV12-4 to TRBJ1-5; possibly TRBD1 for D (6 bases). The germline V and J ends were trimmed by 6 bases and 8 bases, with 14 bases remaining between them. The CDR3 has 13 residues. The CDR3 bases are TGTGCCAGCAGCTCAGGGGATAGCAAGCCCCAGCATTTT. This encodes CASSSGDSKPQHF.

Points on this clonotype: A single base separates this from a much larger clone, so it may be a read error. The chain recombines TRBV29-1 with TRBJ2-3; tentative D call: TRBD1 (6 bases). Germline V gene data show CDR1 as SQVTM and CDR2 as ANQGSEA. CDR3 length equals 13 residues. DNA for the CDR3: TGCAGCGCAACAGGGTCAGGCACAGATATGCAGTATTTT. Amino acid sequence: CSATGSGTDMQYF.

With regard to this clonotype: A read error is possible here, since a much larger clone lies one base away. The CDR3 loop is CVSSPGKLNTRELFF. CDR3 nucleotide sequence: TGTGTCAGCAGCCCCGGGAAATTAAACACCCGGGAGCTGTTTTTT. The chain has TRBV6-6 and TRBJ2-2, with D tentatively TRBD2 (5 bases). Germline V lookup: CDR1 MNHNY, CDR2 SVGAGI (reference sequence). The CDR3 extends over 15 amino acids.

This clonotype was picked up many times. The CDR3 coding sequence is TGCGCCAGCAGCCGCGATATAAGCCGGGCCCCCGTGCCAGAGCAGTACTTC. Its protein is CASSRDISRAPVPEQYF. V usage is TRBV4-1 and J usage is TRBJ2-7; no clear D gene. The CDR3 length is 17 residues. Between the trimmed V and J ends, which lost 4 bases and 7 bases, there was a span of 26 bases. Germline CDR1 is MGHRA and CDR2 is YSYEKL.

Remarks on this clonotype: The conserved closing phenylalanine or tryptophan is absent in this CDR3, likely reflecting a read error. The rearrangement uses TRBV4-1 and TRBJ2-3; 7 positions match TRBD2. The junction had 3 bases not matched to a gene; V was cut back by 3 bases and J by 0 bases. This CDR3 spans 15 amino acids. Germline CDR1 and CDR2: MGHRA and YSYEKL. The CDR3 sequence is CASSQGLLSTDTQYH. For the CDR3, the DNA is TGCGCCAGCAGCCAGGGACTACTAAGCACAGATACGCAGTATCAT.

In regard to this clonotype: The conserved final phenylalanine or tryptophan is absent from the CDR3, which likely points to a read error. CDR3 region: CASSPGTGGNYKQYL. CDR3 coding DNA: TGTGCCAGCAGCCCCGGGACAGGGGGTAACTACAAGCAGTACCTC. The chain recombines TRBV11-3 with TRBJ2-7, with TRBD1 matching over 11 bases. CDR3 length: 15 amino acids. Germline V CDR1 and CDR2: SGHNT, YENEEA.

Notes on this clonotype: Without the conserved terminal phenylalanine or tryptophan, this CDR3 likely stems from a read error. This sequence joins TRBV4-2 and TRBJ1-5, with unresolved D. This CDR3 has 13 residues. Per the germline V gene, CDR1 is LGHNA and CDR2 is YNFKEQ. The CDR3 protein is CASGQTVAQPQHY. The CDR3 DNA reads as TGTGCCAGCGGCCAAACAGTTGCTCAGCCCCAGCATTAT.

This clonotype was observed once. Germline and junction disagree at one end, which may indicate a read error. The chain uses TRBV4-2 and TRBJ2-7; 10 bases align to TRBD2. This CDR3 is built from 16 residues. CDR1 is LGHNA and CDR2 is YNFKEQ in the germline V gene. CDR3 coding DNA: TGTTCCAGCAGCCAACGGACTAGCGGCCTATTCTACGAGCAGTACTTC. Its translation is CSSSQRTSGLFYEQYF.

As for this clonotype: A much bigger clone sits one base away, suggesting this may be a read error. As the CDR3 is not closed by the conserved phenylalanine or tryptophan, this likely results from a read error. The J gene is TRBJ2-2, the V gene TRBV6-6, with D tentatively TRBD2 (5 bases). The CDR3 totals 13 residues. CDR1 MNHNY and CDR2 SVGAGI come from the germline V gene (reference sequence). Trimming stripped 0 bases from V and 6 bases from J, with 5 bases between. Here the CDR3 reads CASSYSRAGELFL. The DNA for the CDR3 is TGTGCCAGCAGTTACTCGAGGGCCGGGGAGCTGTTTTTA.